This entry features one T cell receptor (beta chain) sequence. The data were taken from a study of blood T cell repertoires in COVID-19. The overall study: The origin of the acute and convalescent COVID-19 samples was the United States, Italy and Spain. PBMCs, B-cell-depleted T cells, or T cells were the source of the cDNA or gDNA that made up the material.

This table comes from immunoSEQ multiplex PCR, and its TCRdb copy is limited to in-frame clones, with some not included. The sample holds 110,000 to 150,000 clones, roughly nine tenths seen once. V dropped 1 base and J dropped 4 bases, with 13 bases sitting between them. Germline loops: CDR1 LGHDT, CDR2 YNNKEL (reference sequence). This CDR3 contains 15 residues. This chain joins TRBV3-1 (or the pseudogene TRBV3-2) and TRBJ1-2, with a possible D match to TRBD1 (6 bases). The sequencing input was peripheral blood. This receptor was identified in a woman between 55 and 75 years old with active COVID-19. CDR3 amino acids: CASSQVGRGPYGYTF. The CDR3 bases are TGTGCCAGCAGCCAAGTGGGCAGGGGCCCCTATGGCTACACCTTC.